The entry that follows covers one T cell receptor (beta chain) sequence. CDR1 is SGHRS, CDR2 YFSETQ, per germline. The V and J ends lost 0 bases and 2 bases respectively, with 12 bases between them. This CDR3 contains 16 residues. The data are from a study of OX40 agonist ivuxolimab in advanced cancers. Turning to the study itself: Every 2 weeks, patients received ivuxolimab intravenously, dosed at 0.01 to 10 mg/kg. Antecedent anti-PD-1, anti-PD-L1 or anti-CTLA-4 therapy was permissible, with about 40% having received some.

Here immunoSEQ multiplex PCR was the method, and the copy in TCRdb shows in-frame clones only, minus some. The table includes 50,000 to 60,000 clones, 89% detected once. The source was CD4+ or CD8+ T cells sorted from blood, collected in a trial of the OX40 agonist ivuxolimab. The genes are TRBV5-1 and TRBJ1-5; D is ambiguous. The receptor's source is an adult with an advanced solid tumor such as melanoma, head and neck, liver or kidney cancer. The chain's CDR3 is CASSLEPDGGNQPQHF. The CDR3 region has the DNA TGCGCCAGCAGCTTGGAGCCGGACGGCGGCAATCAGCCCCAGCATTTT.